This entry lists 28 T cell receptor beta chains sequenced from one sample in a study of shared clonotypes between healthy human individuals. Only in-frame clones appear in the TCRdb table, and some are missing; sequencing was by immunoSEQ multiplex PCR. The sample lists 2 million to 3 million clones, over 85% seen once, with around 0.14% in the top ten. Sequencing used naive CD4+ T cells sorted from blood. This sample's subset: CD45RA+ positively selected. The receptors here all came from a young man in good health.

This clone was recorded once. Other nucleotide sequences in the sample specify the same CDR3. The V call is TRBV14, the J call TRBJ2-3; D might be TRBD2 (5 bases). This CDR3 region has 13 residues. Germline CDR1 reads SGHDN; CDR2 reads FVKESK. Trimming stripped 2 bases from V and 5 bases from J, with 8 bases between. The CDR3 bases are TGTGCCAGCAGCCAATTGGGGAGAGATACGCAGTATTTT. Its translation: CASSQLGRDTQYF.

The J gene is TRBJ2-6, the V gene TRBV5-4, with D unclear. Trimming took off 3 bases at V and 0 bases at J, with 7 bases between the two ends. The germline V gene encodes CDR1 SGHNT and CDR2 YYREEE (reference sequence). The CDR3 is made up of 15 amino acids. CDR3 amino acids: CASSSFYSGANVLTF. CDR3 sequence (DNA): TGTGCCAGCAGCTCCTTTTACTCTGGGGCCAACGTCCTGACTTTC.

Concerning this clone: The same CDR3 can be traced to other DNA sequences in this sample. The genes are TRBV6-5 and TRBJ1-6; D unclear. This CDR3 spans 15 amino acids. Germline loops: CDR1 MNHEY, CDR2 SVGAGI. Trimming took off 3 bases at V and 0 bases at J, with 6 bases between the two ends. CDR3 DNA: TGTGCCAGCAGTTATCGAAGCTCCTATAATTCACCCCTCCACTTT. Amino acid sequence: CASSYRSSYNSPLHF.

The J gene is TRBJ2-1, the V gene TRBV7-9; no firm D call. V was trimmed by 2 bases and J by 2 bases, leaving 7 bases between them. Germline assignment: CDR1 SEHNR and CDR2 FQNEAQ (reference sequence). The CDR3 loop spans 14 amino acids. The CDR3 DNA reads as TGTGCCAGCAGCTTAAGAGACACCTACAATGAGCAGTTCTTC. This encodes CASSLRDTYNEQFF.

The chain links TRBV30 to TRBJ2-1; 7 bases map to TRBD2. The length of the CDR3 is 11 residues. The junction had 3 bases not matched to a gene; V was cut back by 3 bases and J by 10 bases. Germline V CDR1 and CDR2: GTSNPN, SVGIG (reference sequence). CDR3 sequence reads: CAWSLAVEQFF. DNA for the CDR3: TGTGCCTGGAGCCTAGCGGTAGAGCAGTTCTTC.

The genes are TRBV10-3 and TRBJ1-6, with D possibly being TRBD1 (5 bases). The CDR3 has 15 residues. Germline values: CDR1 ENHRY, CDR2 SYGVKD. Trimming left V 3 bases short and J 10 bases short, with 16 bases between. The CDR3 DNA sequence: TGTGCCATCAGTGACAGGGAAAAAGGTTCGTCACCCCTCCACTTT. It is translated as CAISDREKGSSPLHF.

This chain connects TRBV28 to TRBJ1-6, with D hard to call. CDR3 length: 14 residues. Germline V gene sequence: CDR1 MDHEN, CDR2 SYDVKM. V dropped 3 bases and J dropped 5 bases, with 8 bases sitting between them. This chain's CDR3 is CASSFFSDNSPLHF. The DNA for the CDR3 is TGTGCCAGCAGTTTTTTCAGCGATAATTCACCCCTCCACTTT.

The V and J genes are TRBV6-6 and TRBJ2-7, with 11 bases fitting TRBD2. The ends lost 7 bases at V and 3 bases at J; junction bases unmatched: 5. In germline, CDR1 is MNHNY, CDR2 SVGAGI (reference sequence). This CDR3 is built from 14 residues. CDR3 nucleotides: TGTGCCAGCACCACGACTAGCGGGAACTACGAGCAGTACTTC. It specifies CASTTTSGNYEQYF.

The chain is built from TRBV29-1 and TRBJ2-3; D is ambiguous. CDR3 size: 14 residues. The V end lost 2 bases, the J end lost 1 base, and 10 bases lay between the germline ends. The germline V gene has CDR1 SQVTM and CDR2 ANQGSEA. The CDR3 here is CSVEFFKGTDTQYF. The DNA of the CDR3 is TGCAGCGTTGAATTTTTCAAGGGCACAGATACGCAGTATTTT.

The chain uses TRBV2 and TRBJ2-4; no definite D call. V was pared by 8 bases and J by 1 base, with 15 bases between. CDR1 and CDR2 from the germline V gene are SNHLY and FYNNEI. This CDR3 is 15 amino acids long. In DNA, the CDR3 is TGTGCCAGCTTGGGTGGGGTAGGCGCCAAAAACATTCAGTACTTC. Protein sequence: CASLGGVGAKNIQYF.

The DNA for the CDR3 is TGTGCCAGCAGTTTATCGGGACAGACCGGGGAGCTGTTTTTT. Amino acids: CASSLSGQTGELFF. The rearrangement joins TRBV28 to TRBJ2-2; 7 bases are shared with TRBD1. From germline, CDR1 is MDHEN and CDR2 SYDVKM. This CDR3 contains 14 residues. J lost 5 bases, V lost 1 base, and 1 base had no gene match.

This chain connects TRBV6-1 to TRBJ2-1; 8 bases line up with TRBD1. CDR3 length equals 20 residues. V was clipped by 3 bases and J by 1 base; unmatched bases: 17. The V gene's germline CDR1 is MNHNS and CDR2 SASEGT. The CDR3 DNA reads TGTGCCAGCAGTGAGGGTGATGGGCAGGGGGCACTAGTTTCCTACAATGAGCAGTTCTTC. As protein: CASSEGDGQGALVSYNEQFF.

The rearrangement links TRBV7-2 to TRBJ1-2, with 7 bases lining up with TRBD1. After removal of 5 bases from V and 7 bases from J, the junction contained 1 base not matched to a gene. CDR1 is SGHTA, CDR2 FQGNSA, per germline. The CDR3 sequence is 11 residues long. The CDR3: CASSTGAGYTF. For the CDR3, the DNA is TGTGCCAGCAGCACAGGGGCTGGCTACACCTTC.

This chain uses TRBV28 with TRBJ1-5; D is possibly TRBD1 (6 bases). With 1 base removed from V and 5 bases from J, the gap between germline ends came to 12 bases. CDR1 and CDR2 (germline): MDHEN, SYDVKM. The CDR3 length is 15 residues. The CDR3 bases are TGTGCCAGCAGTTTATCCGGGGGCGGCGATCAGCCCCAGCATTTT. It codes for CASSLSGGGDQPQHF.

The chain carries TRBV5-6 and TRBJ1-5; a possible D gene is TRBD1 (6 bases). The CDR3 length is 16 residues. The germline V gene has CDR1 SGHDT and CDR2 YYEEEE. The V end was cut by 2 bases, the J end by 2 bases, with 14 bases between. The CDR3 region is CASSFGGRGGNQPQHF. The CDR3 region has the DNA TGTGCCAGCAGCTTTGGGGGCCGGGGTGGCAATCAGCCCCAGCATTTT.

This CDR3 reads CAWRARSRLGLTEAFF. Here the CDR3 DNA reads TGTGCCTGGAGGGCCCGCTCCAGGCTGGGCCTTACTGAAGCTTTCTTT. The chain carries TRBV30 and TRBJ1-1; D unresolved. The germline gives CDR1 GTSNPN, CDR2 SVGIG (reference sequence). V was pared by 3 bases and J by 5 bases, with 22 bases between. The CDR3 runs 16 residues.

This clone was seen just once. V usage is TRBV10-2 and J usage is TRBJ2-5, with TRBD2 as a possible D gene (6 bases). In germline, CDR1 is WSHSY, CDR2 SAAADI. V lost 1 base, J lost 4 bases, and 7 bases lay in between. This CDR3 region has 13 residues. CDR3 DNA: TGCGCCAGCAGTGAGTGGAGGGGAGAGACCCAGTACTTC. As protein: CASSEWRGETQYF.

This chain links TRBV6-4 with TRBJ1-1; perhaps TRBD1 as D (6 bases). The germline V gene has CDR1 MRHNA and CDR2 SNTAGT. This CDR3 is 18 amino acids long. Deletions cut 0 bases from V and 0 bases from J, with 17 bases between. The CDR3 spells CASSDSRDRLIMNTEAFF. As DNA, the CDR3 is TGTGCCAGCAGTGACTCCCGCGACAGGCTAATCATGAACACTGAAGCTTTCTTT.

This clone was seen once. This chain joins TRBV9 and TRBJ2-1, with unresolved D. The CDR3 runs to 13 residues. The germline gives CDR1 SGDLS, CDR2 YYNGEE. Trimming pared 0 bases from V and 9 bases from J, leaving 10 bases between. For the CDR3, the DNA is TGTGCCAGCAGCGTAGATCCCGGTATTGAGCAGTTCTTC. Encoded protein: CASSVDPGIEQFF.

The chain joins TRBV5-1 to TRBJ2-7, with 14 bases fitting TRBD2. The J segment lost 12 bases and the V segment lost 4 bases, leaving 9 bases of the junction unmatched. Germline CDR1 is SGHRS and CDR2 is YFSETQ. This CDR3 contains 14 residues. The DNA for the CDR3 is TGCGCCAGCAGCGTGGGACTAGCGGGGGCCCGAGCGTACTTC. It codes for CASSVGLAGARAYF.

This chain joins TRBV10-3 and TRBJ2-7, with TRBD1 identical over 8 bases. Germline CDR1 and CDR2: ENHRY and SYGVKD. CDR3 length: 18 amino acids. Unmatched junction bases numbered 17, after V lost 6 bases and J lost 1 base. The CDR3 here is CAISNYPVGTGYSYEQYF. CDR3 DNA: TGTGCCATCAGCAACTACCCCGTCGGGACAGGATATTCCTACGAGCAGTACTTC.

V usage is TRBV5-1 and J usage is TRBJ2-1; 11 bases map to TRBD2. Losses at the gene ends were 5 bases for V and 1 base for J; bases not matched to a gene: 14. The CDR3 covers 19 residues. CDR1 is SGHRS and CDR2 is YFSETQ in the germline V gene. As DNA, the CDR3 is TGCGCCAGCAGTCCCGGGACTAGCGGTTTGAGGAAGTCCTACAATGAGCAGTTCTTC. This translates into CASSPGTSGLRKSYNEQFF. Full variable domain (rest looked up from reference TRBV5-1 and TRBJ2-1): KAGVTQTPRYLIKTRGQQVTLSCSPISGHRSVSWYQQTPGQGLQFLFEYFSETQRNKGNFPGRFSGRQFSNSRSEMNVSTLELGDSALYLCASSPGTSGLRKSYNEQFFGPGTRLTVL.

This clone came up once. V is TRBV28 and J is TRBJ2-7; D unresolved. Germline-derived CDR1 and CDR2 are MDHEN and SYDVKM. The CDR3 loop spans 11 amino acids. Trimming took off 7 bases at V and 4 bases at J, with 8 bases between the two ends. The CDR3 sequence is CASTMGYEQYF. The CDR3 DNA follows: TGTGCCAGCACCATGGGGTACGAGCAGTACTTC.

The genes are TRBV7-9 and TRBJ2-2; 7 positions agree with TRBD2. V lost 0 bases, J lost 6 bases, and 4 bases stayed unmatched. Germline loops: CDR1 SEHNR, CDR2 FQNEAQ (reference sequence). CDR3 length: 15 amino acids. The CDR3 reads CASSLAGGPPGELFF. The CDR3 nucleotides read TGTGCCAGCAGCTTAGCGGGAGGGCCCCCCGGGGAGCTGTTTTTT. The whole variable domain, filled in from reference TRBV7-9 and TRBJ2-2, reads DTGVSQNPRHKITKRGQNVTFRCDPISEHNRLYWYRQTLGQGPEFLTYFQNEAQLEKSRLLSDRFSAERPKGSFSTLEIQRTEQGDSAMYLCASSLAGGPPGELFFGEGSRLTVL.

The V and J genes are TRBV7-2 and TRBJ1-2; no reliable D call. V was trimmed by 4 bases and J by 8 bases, leaving 14 bases between them. Germline loops: CDR1 SGHTA, CDR2 FQGNSA. The CDR3 is 13 amino acids. The CDR3 DNA sequence: TGTGCCAGCAGCTCCTCTCGGCTATACGGCTACACCTTC. It encodes CASSSSRLYGYTF.

This clone was observed once. V usage is TRBV4-1 and J usage is TRBJ2-7; D may be TRBD2 (6 bases). The CDR3 totals 15 residues. In germline, CDR1 is MGHRA, CDR2 YSYEKL. V lost 1 base and J lost 5, with 15 bases in between. Written as DNA, the CDR3 is TGCGCCAGCAGCCAAGTCCCGGGACGGGGGAACGAGCAGTACTTC. Protein sequence: CASSQVPGRGNEQYF.

To note about this clone: The sample holds other DNA sequences that translate to the same CDR3. The rearrangement joins TRBV30 to TRBJ2-7; possible D gene TRBD1, 6 bases. From germline, CDR1 is GTSNPN and CDR2 SVGIG (reference sequence). Deletions cut 5 bases from V and 0 bases from J, with 8 bases between. This CDR3 region has 12 residues. The CDR3 protein is CAWGDNSYEQYF. For the CDR3, the DNA is TGTGCCTGGGGGGACAACTCCTACGAGCAGTACTTC.

The genes are TRBV28 and TRBJ2-1; D call uncertain. Trimming took 8 bases from V and 4 from J, leaving 36 bases between them. This CDR3 is built from 21 residues. CDR1 MDHEN and CDR2 SYDVKM come from the germline V gene. The DNA of the CDR3 is TGTGCCAGCTCCGCGGTTTTCCCCCGTTATACCGACGTCCCCCGTTACAATGAGCAGTTCTTC. This codes for CASSAVFPRYTDVPRYNEQFF.